The 30 T cell receptor beta chains in this list originate from one sample, sequenced in a study of cytomegalovirus exposure and HLA in healthy donors. The PCR contained 60 Vbeta and 13 Jbeta primers. Produced via immunoSEQ multiplex PCR; TCRdb's table is partial and in-frame only. This table holds under 200,000 clones, around 79% found once. The material sequenced was PBMCs. The receptors shown here come from a female donor in good health and CMV-seronegative.

V and J are TRBV11-3 and TRBJ2-1; possible D gene TRBD2, 7 bases. This CDR3 comprises 13 residues. Trimming left V 3 bases short and J 9 bases short, with 12 bases between. The germline gives CDR1 SGHNT, CDR2 YENEEA. This CDR3 reads CASSFEGGREQFF. In DNA form, the CDR3 reads TGTGCCAGCAGCTTTGAGGGGGGGCGTGAGCAGTTCTTC.

This clone was detected a few times. The V gene is TRBV27, the J gene TRBJ1-1, with D perhaps matching TRBD1 (5 bases). V was pared by 2 bases and J by 1 base, with 8 bases between. The CDR3 is 14 amino acids. Germline V gives CDR1 MNHEY, CDR2 SMNVEV (reference sequence). CDR3 coding DNA: TGTGCCAGCAGTTTAATGGGGGGGAACACTGAAGCTTTCTTT. It specifies CASSLMGGNTEAFF.

This clone was recorded a few times. This rearrangement joins TRBV4-3 to TRBJ2-1; 14 bases align to TRBD2. Trimming at V came to 6 bases and at J to 0 bases, leaving 4 bases not matched to a gene. This CDR3 comprises 17 residues. Per germline, CDR1 LGHNA and CDR2 YSLEER. The CDR3 nucleotides are TGCGCCAGCAGTCGGACTAGCGGGAGGACCTCCTACAATGAGCAGTTCTTC. Translation: CASSRTSGRTSYNEQFF.

The rearrangement uses TRBV5-1 and TRBJ2-1; TRBD2 is a possible D gene (6 bases). V lost 4 bases and J lost 2, with 10 bases in between. The CDR3 has 14 residues. The V gene's germline CDR1 is SGHRS and CDR2 YFSETQ. This chain's CDR3 is CASSPGETYNEQFF. The CDR3 coding sequence is TGCGCCAGCAGCCCGGGGGAAACCTACAATGAGCAGTTCTTC.

The V call is TRBV7-9, the J call TRBJ1-2, with D perhaps TRBD1 (6 bases). V lost 1 base and J 6 bases, leaving 18 bases between the germline ends. This CDR3 is 16 amino acids long. Germline V CDR1 and CDR2: SEHNR, FQNEAQ (reference sequence). The CDR3 here is CASSLEGTTGGNGYTF. DNA of the CDR3: TGTGCCAGCAGCTTAGAAGGGACAACTGGGGGCAATGGCTACACCTTC.

The CDR3 sequence is CAISESGSGKNTGELFF. CDR3 in DNA: TGTGCCATCAGTGAGTCGGGTAGCGGGAAGAACACCGGGGAGCTGTTTTTT. The chain recombines TRBV10-3 with TRBJ2-2, with 8 bases identical to TRBD2. This CDR3 spans 17 amino acids. V gave up 0 bases and J gave up 1 base; unmatched junction bases: 4. The germline V gene has CDR1 ENHRY and CDR2 SYGVKD.

This clone has just one count. This chain connects TRBV19 to TRBJ1-5; D might be TRBD1 (5 bases). The germline V gene has CDR1 LNHDA and CDR2 SQIVND (reference sequence). V was shortened by 5 bases and J by 9 bases, with 20 bases between the two germline ends. The CDR3 has 15 residues. The CDR3 sequence: CASSESRGKIPPQHF. CDR3 coding DNA: TGTGCCAGTAGTGAGTCTCGGGGGAAGATTCCGCCCCAGCATTTT. Looking up the rest from reference TRBV19 and TRBJ1-5 gives the full variable domain: DGGITQSPKYLFRKEGQNVTLSCEQNLNHDAMYWYRQDPGQGLRLIYYSQIVNDFQKGDIAEGYSVSREKKESFPLTVTSAQKNPTAFYLCASSESRGKIPPQHFGDGTRLSIL.

The gene calls are TRBV29-1 and TRBJ2-5; possible D gene TRBD1, 5 bases. The ends were cut back, 7 bases at V and 5 bases at J, with 17 bases in the middle. In germline, CDR1 is SQVTM, CDR2 ANQGSEA. The CDR3 has 13 amino acids. DNA for the CDR3: TGCAGCGGCAAGACAGTCCTCCTGGAGACCCAGTACTTC. Translating it yields CSGKTVLLETQYF.

The chain has TRBV7-3 and TRBJ2-3, with D maybe TRBD1 (6 bases). In germline, CDR1 is SGHTA, CDR2 FQGTGA. Deletions cut 3 bases from V and 8 bases from J, with 6 bases between. The CDR3 has 11 residues. The CDR3 protein is CASSLGATQYF. CDR3 nucleotide sequence: TGTGCCAGCAGCTTGGGGGCTACGCAGTATTTT.

J is TRBJ2-2 and V is TRBV13; TRBD2 might be the D (5 bases). V was shortened by 5 bases and J by 5 bases, with 18 bases between the two germline ends. CDR1 is PRHDT, CDR2 FYEKMQ, per germline (reference sequence). This CDR3 is built from 16 residues. The CDR3: CASSPYLAMRTGELFF. In DNA form, the CDR3 reads TGTGCCAGCAGCCCCTATTTAGCGATGAGGACCGGGGAGCTGTTTTTT.

The J gene is TRBJ2-1, the V gene TRBV9; the match to TRBD1 covers 7 bases. CDR3 length: 14 residues. Per the germline V gene, CDR1 is SGDLS and CDR2 is YYNGEE. V was clipped by 2 bases and J by 2 bases; unmatched bases: 1. CDR3 sequence reads: CASSVGTAYNEQFF. The CDR3 DNA reads as TGTGCCAGCAGCGTCGGGACAGCCTACAATGAGCAGTTCTTC.

This clone was seen just once. The chain links TRBV30 to TRBJ1-1; D is unresolved. CDR3 length equals 11 residues. V lost 5 bases and J 0 bases, leaving 4 bases between the germline ends. From germline, CDR1 is GTSNPN and CDR2 SVGIG (reference sequence). CDR3 nucleotide sequence: TGTGCCTGGTCCATGAACACTGAAGCTTTCTTT. Amino acid sequence: CAWSMNTEAFF. The full variable domain, completed using reference TRBV30 and TRBJ1-1, is SQTIHQWPATLVQPVGSPLSLECTVEGTSNPNLYWYRQAAGRGLQLLFYSVGIGQISSEVPQNLSASRPQDRQFILSSKKLLLSDSGFYLCAWSMNTEAFFGQGTRLTVV.

V gene TRBV7-9 combines with J gene TRBJ1-1, with D tentatively TRBD1 (6 bases). This CDR3 has 11 amino acids. V gave up 1 base and J gave up 11 bases, with 8 bases separating them. From germline, CDR1 is SEHNR and CDR2 FQNEAQ (reference sequence). The CDR3: CASSLEGEAFF. CDR3 bases: TGTGCCAGCAGCTTAGAGGGGGAGGCTTTCTTT.

The gene calls are TRBV7-9 and TRBJ1-5, with 7 bases fitting TRBD1. Trimming at V came to 5 bases and at J to 7 bases, leaving 11 bases not matched to a gene. Per germline, CDR1 SEHNR and CDR2 FQNEAQ (reference sequence). The CDR3 covers 15 residues. This CDR3 reads CASSPGYRGLQPQHF. The CDR3, as DNA: TGTGCCAGCAGCCCAGGATACAGGGGTCTCCAGCCCCAGCATTTT. The whole variable domain, remainder taken from reference TRBV7-9 and TRBJ1-5, is DTGVSQNPRHKITKRGQNVTFRCDPISEHNRLYWYRQTLGQGPEFLTYFQNEAQLEKSRLLSDRFSAERPKGSFSTLEIQRTEQGDSAMYLCASSPGYRGLQPQHFGDGTRLSIL.

This clone was seen only once. The chain links TRBV28 to TRBJ2-5, with 7 bases identical to TRBD1. Looked up from germline, CDR1 is MDHEN and CDR2 is SYDVKM. There are 14 residues in the CDR3. The ends lost 5 bases at V and 3 bases at J; junction bases unmatched: 6. In DNA form, the CDR3 reads TGTGCCAGCAGTCTCCTTGGGACAGAAGAGACCCAGTACTTC. Its protein product is CASSLLGTEETQYF.

The V and J genes are TRBV7-8 and TRBJ2-7; maybe TRBD1 (7 bases). The CDR3 loop spans 16 amino acids. Trimming stripped 1 base from V and 7 bases from J, with 20 bases between. Germline CDR1 and CDR2: SGHVS and FQNEAQ. The chain's CDR3 is CASSLGLGQRVDEQYF. The CDR3 nucleotides are TGTGCCAGCAGCTTAGGGTTGGGACAGCGGGTGGATGAGCAGTACTTC.

Comments on this clone: Compared with germline, one end of the junction differs, possibly owing to a read error. Other DNA sequences in this specimen translate into the identical CDR3. V is TRBV9 and J is TRBJ1-5, with 9 bases that match TRBD1. CDR3 size: 14 residues. Per germline, CDR1 SGDLS and CDR2 YYNGEE. As DNA, the CDR3 is TGTGCCAGCAGCTTAGACAGGGGGGATCAGCCTCAGCATTTT. Its translation: CASSLDRGDQPQHF.

The rearrangement joins TRBV29-1 to TRBJ2-5; 8 positions match TRBD1. The ends lost 6 bases at V and 1 base at J; junction bases unmatched: 4. Germline V gene sequence: CDR1 SQVTM, CDR2 ANQGSEA. This CDR3 contains 13 residues. The CDR3 region is CSVEGQVQETQYF. In DNA, the CDR3 is TGCAGCGTGGAGGGACAGGTCCAAGAGACCCAGTACTTC.

CDR3 nucleotides: TGCGCCAGCAGCTTGACAACCGCAGGGGTCGGAAACACCATATATTTT. The encoded protein is CASSLTTAGVGNTIYF. The chain employs TRBV5-1 and TRBJ1-3, with a weak D call TRBD1 (6 bases). Germline V gene lookup returns CDR1 SGHRS and CDR2 YFSETQ. The length of the CDR3 is 16 residues. Trimming left V 1 base short and J 4 bases short, with 15 bases between. Full variable domain (rest looked up from reference TRBV5-1 and TRBJ1-3): KAGVTQTPRYLIKTRGQQVTLSCSPISGHRSVSWYQQTPGQGLQFLFEYFSETQRNKGNFPGRFSGRQFSNSRSEMNVSTLELGDSALYLCASSLTTAGVGNTIYFGEGSWLTVV.

The rearrangement links TRBV30 to TRBJ1-5, with a tentative D call TRBD1 (5 bases). Trimming took 4 bases from V and 6 from J, leaving 25 bases between them. Germline V lookup: CDR1 GTSNPN, CDR2 SVGIG (reference sequence). The CDR3 consists of 17 residues. The CDR3 DNA reads TGTGCCTGGACCCCCCACCCCGCAGGGCCCCATCGTCAGCCCCAGCATTTT. Residues: CAWTPHPAGPHRQPQHF.

J is TRBJ2-7 and V is TRBV2; TRBD1 matches 8 bases. The V gene end was trimmed by 4 bases and the J gene end by 2 bases; junction bases not matched to a gene: 7. Germline CDR1 and CDR2: SNHLY and FYNNEI. The CDR3 is 15 residues long. The CDR3 nucleotides read TGTGCCAGCAGTGGAGAGACAGGGGCGACCTACGAGCAGTACTTC. Translating gives CASSGETGATYEQYF.

This clone was found once. The chain uses TRBV5-1 and TRBJ2-3; D perhaps matches TRBD1 (6 bases). Trimming removed 0 bases from V and 0 bases from J, with 14 bases in between. CDR1 SGHRS and CDR2 YFSETQ come from the germline V gene. This CDR3 has 17 amino acids. The CDR3 DNA sequence: TGCGCCAGCAGCTTGGGGGGGCAGACGAGAAGCACAGATACGCAGTATTTT. This gives the protein CASSLGGQTRSTDTQYF.

The chain is built from TRBV29-1 and TRBJ1-2; 7 positions agree with TRBD1. The germline V gene has CDR1 SQVTM and CDR2 ANQGSEA. The CDR3 spans 14 residues. V dropped 4 bases and J dropped 5; count of bases not matched to a gene: 10. The chain's CDR3 is CSVAEDRSGYGYTF. CDR3 coding DNA: TGCAGCGTTGCCGAGGACAGGTCTGGTTATGGCTACACCTTC.

The chain employs TRBV19 and TRBJ1-2; D remains unclear. Trimming shortened V by 0 bases and J by 4 bases, and 18 bases separated the two germline ends. Germline values: CDR1 LNHDA, CDR2 SQIVND (reference sequence). The CDR3 totals 17 residues. The chain's CDR3 is CASSIDRVGSSPYGYTF. CDR3 bases: TGTGCCAGTAGTATAGATCGGGTCGGCTCATCCCCCTATGGCTACACCTTC.

This clone showed up just a few times. The chain is built from TRBV27 and TRBJ2-1; D remains ambiguous. CDR1 is MNHEY and CDR2 is SMNVEV in the germline V gene (reference sequence). Trimming removed 0 bases from V and 7 bases from J, with 7 bases in between. This CDR3 spans 13 amino acids. CDR3 in amino acids: CASSLSVSNEQFF. CDR3 DNA sequence: TGTGCCAGCAGTTTATCTGTGTCGAATGAGCAGTTCTTC.

The CDR3, as DNA: TGTGCCAGTTCAGATTTCTATGGCTACACCTTC. Translating gives CASSDFYGYTF. The rearrangement joins TRBV19 to TRBJ1-2; D is undetermined. Trimming took 8 bases from V and 4 from J, leaving 8 bases between them. The CDR3 runs 11 residues. Germline CDR1 LNHDA, CDR2 SQIVND (reference sequence).

The chain couples TRBV18 to TRBJ2-5; possible D gene TRBD1, 5 bases. Trimming removed 3 bases from V and 1 base from J, with 9 bases in between. The CDR3 extends over 14 amino acids. Germline V gene sequence: CDR1 KGHSH, CDR2 LQKENI. In DNA form, the CDR3 reads TGTGCCAGCTCACCGGCGACAGCCCAAGAGACCCAGTACTTC. It is translated as CASSPATAQETQYF. Based on the CDR3 plus reference TRBV18 and TRBJ2-5, the full variable domain is NAGVMQNPRHLVRRRGQEARLRCSPMKGHSHVYWYRQLPEEGLKFMVYLQKENIIDESGMPKERFSAEFPKEGPSILRIQQVVRGDSAAYFCASSPATAQETQYFGPGTRLLVL.

This rearrangement joins TRBV19 to TRBJ1-5; 7 bases are a match to TRBD1. Germline assignment: CDR1 LNHDA and CDR2 SQIVND (reference sequence). Trimming removed 5 bases from V and 7 bases from J; junction bases left unmatched: 5. The CDR3 has 13 amino acids. For the CDR3, the DNA is TGTGCCAGTAGTCACGACAGGGTCCAGCCCCAGCATTTT. Protein sequence: CASSHDRVQPQHF.

The CDR3 nucleotides read TGTGCCAGCGGAGGACAGTGGAGCTCCTACGAGCAGTACTTC. Its translation is CASGGQWSSYEQYF. The chain has TRBV2 and TRBJ2-7, with D tentatively TRBD1 (6 bases). The germline V gene encodes CDR1 SNHLY and CDR2 FYNNEI. V lost 8 bases, J lost 0 bases, and 14 bases lay in between. CDR3 length equals 14 residues.

The chain employs TRBV7-2 and TRBJ2-4; a weak D match, TRBD2 (5 bases). V lost 1 base and J 5 bases, leaving 9 bases between the germline ends. CDR3 length: 14 residues. Germline CDR1 reads SGHTA; CDR2 reads FQGNSA. The CDR3 region is CASSLGLAENIQYF. The CDR3 DNA is TGTGCCAGCAGCTTAGGGCTAGCAGAAAACATTCAGTACTTC.